These T cell receptor beta chains were read from a single sample in a study of cytomegalovirus exposure and HLA in healthy donors. Clones were read by immunoSEQ multiplex PCR, and TCRdb kept only the in-frame ones, dropping some. The sample comprises about 180,000 clones, around 76% of which are singletons, and 2% to 2.5% rests with the top ten. Sequencing input: PBMCs. The receptor set was obtained from a woman between 25 and 40 years old in good health and CMV-seropositive. Each CDR3 is given with its conserved first and last residue. A D gene is named only where the DNA matches it firmly. The size of a clone is reported for some rows only, either as once, few or many, or as a class for expanded clones.

TRBJ2-1 | - | TRBV11-2 | - | 14 | TGTGCCAGCAGCTTAGTGCAGGGGGAGGCTGAGCAGTTCTTC | CASSLVQGEAEQFF
TRBJ2-3 | once | TRBV29-1 | TRBD2 | 16 | TGCAGCGCCGCCAGGAGTAGCGGGGGGGGACCAGATACGCAGTATTTT | CSAARSSGGGPDTQYF
TRBJ1-5 | - | TRBV28 | - | 15 | TGTGCCAGCAGTTTAAGGGCCGGGGTTGATCAGCCCCAGCATTTT | CASSLRAGVDQPQHF
TRBJ2-7 | - | TRBV10-3 | - | 14 | TGTGCCATCAGTGCGGGGAACCCGGGGAACGAGCAGTACTTC | CAISAGNPGNEQYF
TRBJ1-6 | - | TRBV30 | TRBD1 | 14 | TGTGCCTGGAACAGGGGCAATTATAATTCACCCCTCCACTTT | CAWNRGNYNSPLHF
TRBJ2-4 | - | TRBV4-1 | TRBD1 | 14 | TGCGCCAGCAGCCCAGGGGGATACAAAAACATTCAGTACTTC | CASSPGGYKNIQYF
TRBJ1-6 | - | TRBV28 | TRBD1 | 17 | TGTGCCAGCAGTCCTGACAGGGGGCCGCCGCCCGTCGCACCCCTCCACTTT | CASSPDRGPPPVAPLHF
TRBJ2-4 | - | TRBV6-5 | TRBD1 | 13 | TGTGCCAGCATAGGGACAGGGATACACATTCAGTACTTC | CASIGTGIHIQYF
TRBJ1-2 | once | TRBV4-3 | TRBD1 | 14 | TGCGCCAGCAGCCAACAGACAGGGAACTATGGCTACACCTTC | CASSQQTGNYGYTF
TRBJ1-2 | - | TRBV5-1 | TRBD1 | 13 | TGCGCCAGCAGCCTCACAGGGGGCGATGTCTACACCTTC | CASSLTGGDVYTF
TRBJ2-7 | - | TRBV4-1 | TRBD1 | 14 | TGCGCCAGCAGCCCCCGGACAGGGGCCTACGAGCAGTACTTC | CASSPRTGAYEQYF
TRBJ2-7 | - | TRBV9 | - | 14 | TGTGCCAGCAGCGTCGCCGACAGCTCCTACGAGCAGTACTTC | CASSVADSSYEQYF
TRBJ2-5 | - | TRBV7-2 | - | 13 | TGTGCCAGCAGCTTAACCAGGGGAGAGACCCAGTACTTC | CASSLTRGETQYF
TRBJ1-5 | few | TRBV28 | TRBD1 | 16 | TGTGCCAGCAGACCCTTCGACAGGGCACCCCCTCAGCCCCAGCATTTT | CASRPFDRAPPQPQHF
TRBJ1-4 | few | TRBV5-4 | TRBD1 | 15 | TGTGCCAGCTCTCGGGGGGGACAGGGAGATGAAAAACTGTTTTTT | CASSRGGQGDEKLFF
TRBJ2-7 | - | TRBV5-5 | TRBD2 | 14 | TGTGCCAGCAGCCGGACTAGCGGTTCCTACGAGCAGTACTTC | CASSRTSGSYEQYF
TRBJ1-2 | - | TRBV5-6 | - | 14 | TGTGCCAGCAGCTGGGCTCAGGGAAACTATGGCTACACCTTC | CASSWAQGNYGYTF
TRBJ2-3 | once | TRBV4-2 | TRBD2 | 17 | TGTGCCAGCAGCCAAGAAACTAGCGGGGGAACCACAGATACGCAGTATTTT | CASSQETSGGTTDTQYF